This is a list of T cell receptor beta chains from one sample in a study of blood T cell repertoires in COVID-19. Here immunoSEQ multiplex PCR was the method, and the copy in TCRdb shows in-frame clones only, minus some. The sample includes about 420,000 clones, roughly 90% of them seen just once. The source material was peripheral blood. Receptors were obtained from a man aged 18 to 30 with COVID-19, enrolled during active disease. CDR3s include the opening cysteine and the closing phenylalanine or tryptophan. A D gene is named only where the DNA matches it firmly. Size tells how often a clone was seen (once, few, many) or the class of an expanded clone, and some rows leave it out.

J	size	V	D	CDR3	DNA
TRBJ2-7	.	TRBV4-1	.	CASRLDASASSYEQYF	TGCGCCAGCCGACTAGACGCTAGCGCATCCTCCTACGAGCAGTACTTC
TRBJ1-5	.	TRBV21-1	.	CASSTQDRGISNQPQHF	TGTGCCAGCAGCACTCAAGACAGGGGGATTAGCAATCAGCCCCAGCATTTT
TRBJ2-7	once	TRBV6-5	.	CASSYVISGQKYEQYF	TGTGCCAGCAGTTACGTAATCTCCGGACAAAAATACGAGCAGTACTTC
TRBJ2-7	.	TRBV11-2	TRBD2	CASSLEVSGGPYEQYF	TGTGCCAGCAGCTTAGAGGTGAGCGGGGGACCCTACGAGCAGTACTTC
TRBJ2-7	.	TRBV15	.	CATSIFGVGTYEQYF	TGTGCCACCAGCATCTTCGGGGTCGGTACCTACGAGCAGTACTTC
TRBJ1-6	.	TRBV13	.	CASSLGPGGDSPLHF	TGTGCCAGCAGCTTAGGTCCGGGGGGAGATTCACCCCTCCACTTT
TRBJ2-3	many	TRBV3-1/TRBV3-2	.	CASTQRGHTDTQYF	TGTGCCAGCACCCAGCGCGGGCACACAGATACGCAGTATTTT
TRBJ2-7	.	TRBV27	.	CASSSSRGGVYEQYF	TGTGCCAGCAGTTCCTCCCGGGGCGGGGTCTACGAGCAGTACTTC
TRBJ2-1	.	TRBV3-1/TRBV3-2	.	CASSQGVGGGNEQFF	TGTGCCAGCAGCCAAGGAGTTGGCGGTGGGAATGAGCAGTTCTTC
TRBJ2-1	.	TRBV18	.	CASSPASYNEQFF	TGTGCCAGCTCACCAGCCAGCTACAATGAGCAGTTCTTC
TRBJ2-5	once	TRBV19	TRBD2	CASSPKTSAQETQYF	TGTGCCAGTAGTCCGAAGACTAGCGCCCAAGAGACCCAGTACTTC
TRBJ2-1	.	TRBV5-1	TRBD2	CASGERTSGNEQFF	TGCGCCAGCGGGGAGCGGACTAGCGGCAATGAGCAGTTCTTC
TRBJ2-2	.	TRBV11-2	TRBD1	CASSPQGTGELFF	TGTGCCAGCAGCCCACAGGGGACCGGGGAGCTGTTTTTT
TRBJ2-2	.	TRBV4-1	.	CASSQDGFTGELFF	TGCGCCAGCAGCCAAGACGGGTTCACCGGGGAGCTGTTTTTT
TRBJ1-2	few	TRBV7-9	.	CASSLLGAAPNYGYTF	TGTGCCAGCAGCTTATTGGGGGCCGCCCCTAACTATGGCTACACCTTC
TRBJ2-7	.	TRBV11-2	TRBD2	CASSSIREAYEQYF	TGTGCCAGCAGCTCGATACGGGAGGCCTACGAGCAGTACTTC
TRBJ2-3	.	TRBV5-1	.	CASSLPNTDTQYF	TGCGCCAGCAGCTTGCCTAACACAGATACGCAGTATTTT
TRBJ2-3	.	TRBV18	.	CASSPLRVAATDTQYF	TGTGCCAGCTCACCATTGAGGGTCGCTGCCACAGATACGCAGTATTTT
TRBJ1-6	.	TRBV9	TRBD1	CASSAIQGGDSPLHF	TGTGCCAGCAGCGCAATACAGGGGGGTGATTCACCCCTCCACTTT
TRBJ2-7	.	TRBV18	.	CASSLASVLYEQYF	TGTGCCAGCTCACTCGCTAGCGTACTCTACGAGCAGTACTTC
TRBJ1-2	.	TRBV12-3/TRBV12-4	.	CASSLSERKDSTF	TGTGCCAGCAGTTTATCCGAGCGGAAGGATTCTACCTTC
TRBJ2-7	.	TRBV5-1	.	CASSYGGDPYEQYF	TGCGCCAGCAGCTACGGAGGGGATCCCTACGAGCAGTACTTC
TRBJ2-5	.	TRBV3-1/TRBV3-2	.	CASSQVRGGRGLQETQYF	TGTGCCAGCAGCCAAGTAAGGGGTGGCAGGGGCCTTCAAGAGACCCAGTACTTC
TRBJ1-2	.	TRBV6-5	.	CASSTRGGANYGYTF	TGTGCCAGCAGTACTCGCGGGGGAGCTAACTATGGCTACACCTTC
TRBJ2-1	.	TRBV7-8	.	CASSLVGALAGNEQFF	TGTGCCAGCAGCTTAGTGGGCGCACTAGCCGGCAATGAGCAGTTCTTC
TRBJ1-5	.	TRBV3-1/TRBV3-2	TRBD1	CASSQESGGFSNQPQHF	TGTGCCAGCAGCCAAGAGTCAGGGGGCTTCAGCAATCAGCCCCAGCATTTT
TRBJ2-1	.	TRBV24-1	TRBD2	CATSTSGGYNEQFF	TGTGCCACCAGTACTAGCGGGGGATACAATGAGCAGTTCTTC
TRBJ1-3	once	TRBV11-3	.	CASSKSRQQGNTIYF	TGTGCCAGCAGCAAAAGCCGACAACAAGGAAACACCATATATTTT
TRBJ2-3	.	TRBV6-2/TRBV6-3	TRBD2	CASSILSWGGGTDTQYF	TGTGCCAGCAGTATCTTGAGTTGGGGGGGTGGCACAGATACGCAGTATTTT
TRBJ2-1	.	TRBV7-2	TRBD2	CASSFFSGGRVEQFF	TGTGCCAGCAGCTTCTTCAGCGGGGGACGGGTTGAGCAGTTCTTC
TRBJ2-3	.	TRBV11-2	TRBD2	CASSPWGGNTDTQYF	TGTGCCAGCAGCCCGTGGGGGGGGAACACAGATACGCAGTATTTT
TRBJ2-1	.	TRBV2	TRBD1	CASRGQGTYNEQFF	TGTGCCAGCCGAGGACAGGGAACCTACAATGAGCAGTTCTTC
TRBJ1-2	.	TRBV4-1	TRBD1	CASSQDQGGSYGYTF	TGCGCCAGCAGCCAAGATCAGGGGGGAAGCTATGGCTACACCTTC
TRBJ2-5	.	TRBV10-1	TRBD2	CASSPGGIETQYF	TGCGCCAGCAGCCCGGGGGGGATAGAGACCCAGTACTTC
TRBJ2-2	few	TRBV2	TRBD1	CASILGSGGAGELFF	TGTGCCAGCATTCTAGGGTCAGGGGGCGCCGGGGAGCTGTTTTTT
TRBJ1-3	.	TRBV20-1	.	CSASFGHSGNTIYF	TGCAGTGCTAGTTTTGGGCATTCTGGAAACACCATATATTTT
TRBJ1-1	.	TRBV10-3	.	CAIGGRQGMNTEAFF	TGTGCCATCGGGGGGAGGCAGGGCATGAACACTGAAGCTTTCTTT
TRBJ2-3	.	TRBV5-1	TRBD2	CASRAGTTLTDTQYF	TGCGCCAGCAGAGCTGGGACTACTCTGACAGATACGCAGTATTTT
TRBJ1-2	.	TRBV14	TRBD1	CASRGTGDYGYTF	TGTGCCAGCAGGGGGACAGGGGACTATGGCTACACCTTC
TRBJ1-2	.	TRBV7-2	.	CASSSAGSSYGYTF	TGTGCCAGCAGCTCCGCTGGCAGTTCTTATGGCTACACCTTC
TRBJ2-7	.	TRBV15	.	CATSRVGGPSYEQYF	TGTGCCACCAGCAGAGTTGGCGGGCCCTCCTACGAGCAGTACTTC
TRBJ1-3	.	TRBV2	.	CASGTGTPSIYF	TGTGCCAGCGGAACCGGGACACCATCCATATATTTT
TRBJ2-1	.	TRBV11-3	TRBD2	CASSLGTTAGGWNEQFF	TGTGCCAGCAGCTTAGGTACTACTGCGGGAGGTTGGAATGAGCAGTTCTTC
TRBJ2-5	once	TRBV18	TRBD2	CASSPFSSGGSWETQYF	TGTGCCAGCTCACCATTCTCAAGCGGGGGTTCTTGGGAGACCCAGTACTTC
TRBJ2-7	.	TRBV6-5	.	CASSYGDGDYEQYF	TGTGCCAGCAGTTACGGCGATGGAGACTACGAGCAGTACTTC
TRBJ1-6	.	TRBV7-9	TRBD1	CASSSGQGFYNSPLHF	TGTGCCAGCAGCTCGGGACAGGGTTTCTATAATTCACCCCTCCACTTT
TRBJ2-1	.	TRBV15	TRBD2	CATLAAGLAGMGSYNEQFF	TGTGCCACCCTAGCGGCGGGACTAGCGGGAATGGGGTCCTACAATGAGCAGTTCTTC
TRBJ2-4	.	TRBV5-6	TRBD1	CASSSGTGVGYLAKNIQYF	TGTGCCAGCAGCTCCGGGACAGGGGTCGGGTACCTAGCCAAAAACATTCAGTACTTC
TRBJ1-1	.	TRBV29-1	TRBD1	CSAMTGGNTEAFF	TGCAGCGCTATGACAGGGGGTAACACTGAAGCTTTCTTT